The 3 T cell receptor beta chains in this list originate from one sample, sequenced in a study of blood T cells in healthy people across ages. With a J-beta primer mix and a sample-barcoded 5' primer, a second PCR ran roughly 6 to 11 cycles. MiXCR was run by TCRdb on the 5' RACE reads, yielding one entry per CDR3 protein. The table shows over a million distinct CDR3 sequences, with 59% occurring only once. Input material: blood. These receptors all come from a young man in good health.

This chain joins TRBV20-1 and TRBJ1-2; no clear D gene. CDR1 and CDR2 (germline): DFQATT, SNEGSKA (reference sequence). V was cut by 1 base and J by 8 bases, with 14 bases left in between. The CDR3 extends over 13 amino acids. The CDR3 DNA reads as TGCAGTGCTAGAGGGCCTGCGAGCTACGGCTACACCTTC. This translates into CSARGPASYGYTF.

This rearrangement joins TRBV7-9 to TRBJ2-1, with D unresolved. CDR3 length: 13 residues. With 0 bases removed from V and 7 bases from J, the gap between germline ends came to 7 bases. Germline CDR1 and CDR2: SEHNR and FQNEAQ (reference sequence). CDR3 bases: TGTGCCAGCAGCTTAGCTTGGTTGAATGAGCAGTTCTTC. Protein sequence: CASSLAWLNEQFF. The full variable domain, with the rest looked up from reference TRBV7-9 and TRBJ2-1, is DTGVSQNPRHKITKRGQNVTFRCDPISEHNRLYWYRQTLGQGPEFLTYFQNEAQLEKSRLLSDRFSAERPKGSFSTLEIQRTEQGDSAMYLCASSLAWLNEQFFGPGTRLTVL.

This chain connects TRBV9 to TRBJ2-3, with D maybe TRBD2 (5 bases). This CDR3 has 15 amino acids. V was pared by 0 bases and J by 6 bases, with 14 bases between. Germline CDR1 reads SGDLS; CDR2 reads YYNGEE. The CDR3 DNA is TGTGCCAGCAGCGTAGGTCGTGGGAGTGTTGATACGCAGTATTTT. Amino acid sequence: CASSVGRGSVDTQYF.